This T cell receptor beta chain was identified during a study of cytomegalovirus exposure and HLA in healthy donors. Background on the study: The 110 or so validation repertoires, a later analysis reported, used the same platform as the approximately 700 first-cohort repertoires.

The CDR3 totals 14 residues. Per germline, CDR1 PRHDT and CDR2 FYEKMQ (reference sequence). Trimming stripped 3 bases from V and 5 bases from J, with 11 bases between. Measured with immunoSEQ multiplex PCR; TCRdb has only the in-frame clones, and not every one. The sample records 120,000 to 150,000 clones, around 90% being singletons. Sequencing used PBMCs. The TCR sequence derives from a man aged 18 to 29 in good health and CMV-seropositive. J is TRBJ1-5 and V is TRBV13; D is uncertain. The CDR3 spells CASSLGKPHQPQHF. Here the CDR3 DNA reads TGTGCCAGCAGCTTGGGCAAGCCCCATCAGCCCCAGCATTTT.